Only a few counts were recorded for the clone carrying this T cell receptor beta chain. This PCR relied on a set of 60 Vbeta primers and 13 Jbeta primers. In the original analysis: In a later analysis, of around 80 million unique beta chains, 9 million to 11 million appeared in at least two donors. Data came from immunoSEQ multiplex PCR; TCRdb stores just in-frame clones and leaves some out. The V and J calls and clone size are taken from that table; D and trimming were inferred from the DNA. The table includes under 200,000 clones, around three quarters detected once. The data are from a study of cytomegalovirus exposure and HLA in healthy donors. With 0 bases removed from V and 4 bases from J, the gap between germline ends came to 10 bases. Germline loops: CDR1 MGHDK, CDR2 SYGVNS. The CDR3 extends over 14 amino acids.

Sequenced sample: PBMCs. The rearrangement uses TRBV25-1 and TRBJ2-7; D is perhaps TRBD2 (5 bases). This clonotype originated in a woman aged 40 to 50 in good health and CMV-seronegative. The CDR3 reads CASSEYGGRYEQYF. In nucleotides, the CDR3 is TGTGCCAGCAGTGAATATGGAGGCAGGTACGAGCAGTACTTC.